This T cell receptor beta chain was retrieved from a study of Ad26.COV2.S vaccination and SARS-CoV-2 variants. Produced via immunoSEQ multiplex PCR; TCRdb's table is partial and in-frame only. Of about 370,000 clones listed, approximately 91% were seen once; the top ten hold 3% to 3.5%. As regards this clone: What it binds is not known.

Study-level findings and limits: Vaccinees and placebo recipients showed similar non-spike TCR breadth.

Treatment described: about 20 received Ad26.COV2.S at low or high dose, single or two shots; five or six received placebo; per-sample allocation not given. Sampling happened 63 days after the first vaccine or placebo injection. An Ad26 vector that expressed Wuhan-strain SARS-CoV-2 spike constituted the vaccine. CDR3 length: 15 amino acids. V lost 2 bases, J lost 8 bases, and 19 bases lay in between. From germline, CDR1 is SGHNT and CDR2 YYREEE (reference sequence). The starting material was peripheral blood, obtained in a trial of Ad26.COV2.S vaccine versus placebo. The V gene is TRBV5-4, the J gene TRBJ1-2; no definite D call. This receptor was taken from a person between 18 and 65 years old who received the Ad26.COV2.S COVID-19 vaccine or a placebo. The DNA of the CDR3 is TGTGCCAGCAGCTTAGTTCCGGGGAGAGTAAACGGCTACACCTTC. Translating it yields CASSLVPGRVNGYTF.